This T cell receptor (beta chain) appears in the sequencing data of a study of chemoradiotherapy in HPV16-positive cancers. V lost 4 bases and J lost 5, with 10 bases in between. Germline values: CDR1 SQVTM, CDR2 ANQGSEA. The CDR3 extends over 12 amino acids. Sequencing used immunoSEQ multiplex PCR; TCRdb keeps in-frame clones, though not all of them. The sample holds approximately 650 clones, 79% seen once. Whole-study results and caveats: Candidate HPV-specific clones and E7-related TCR motifs grew in tumor during treatment.

To note about this clone: Its specificity is not known.

The specimen comprised tumor tissue, sampled from a patient who underwent chemoradiotherapy. The V and J genes are TRBV29-1 and TRBJ2-3; a weak D match, TRBD1 (6 bases). The clonotype comes from a human donor with HPV-associated anogenital cancer. CDR3 region: CSVVGGKDTQYF. The CDR3 DNA reads TGCAGCGTTGTAGGGGGAAAAGATACGCAGTATTTT.